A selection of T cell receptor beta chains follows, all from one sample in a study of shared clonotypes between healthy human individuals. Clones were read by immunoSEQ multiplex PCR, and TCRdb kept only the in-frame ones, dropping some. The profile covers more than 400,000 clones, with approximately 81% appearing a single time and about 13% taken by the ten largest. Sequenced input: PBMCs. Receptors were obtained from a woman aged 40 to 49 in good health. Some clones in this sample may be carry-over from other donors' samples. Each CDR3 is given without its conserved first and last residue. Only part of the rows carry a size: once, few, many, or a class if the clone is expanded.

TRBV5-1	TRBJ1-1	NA	ASSLVSSNTEAF
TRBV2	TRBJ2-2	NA	ASTQGPTGELF
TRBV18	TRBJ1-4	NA	ASSPLQAGGEKLF
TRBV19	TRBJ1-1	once	ASSISRNTEAF
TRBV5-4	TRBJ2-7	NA	ASSKRLAGHYEQY
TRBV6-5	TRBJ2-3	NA	ANSGRALPTDTQY
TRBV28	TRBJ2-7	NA	ASSPYGVAYEQY
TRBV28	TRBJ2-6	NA	ASSYLQSVGANVLT
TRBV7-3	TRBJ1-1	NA	ASSFRGNTEAF
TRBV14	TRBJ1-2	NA	ASSQALGDYGYT
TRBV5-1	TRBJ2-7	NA	ASSPTGLRSYEQY
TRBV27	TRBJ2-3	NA	ASRGLVTDTQY
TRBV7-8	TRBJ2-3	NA	ASSPFPGLAGGGDTQY
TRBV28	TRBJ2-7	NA	ASRMTGGSYEQY
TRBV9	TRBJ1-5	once	ASSVDGGNQPQH
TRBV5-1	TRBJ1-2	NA	ASSRTGQGGYGYT
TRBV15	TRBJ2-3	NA	ATSKMEGTDTQY
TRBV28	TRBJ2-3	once	ASLPEGEWTDTQY
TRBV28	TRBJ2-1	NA	ASSRDSSYNEQF
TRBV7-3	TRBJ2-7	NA	ASSKRDSSYEQY
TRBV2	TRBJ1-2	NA	ASSASRGTYGYT
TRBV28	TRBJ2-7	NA	ASSLETLQQY
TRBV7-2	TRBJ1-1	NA	ASSLAQGVNTEAF
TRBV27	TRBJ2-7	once	ASSSPGQWISYEQY
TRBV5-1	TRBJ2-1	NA	ASSLDSYNEQF
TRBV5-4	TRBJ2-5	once	ASSLAGVETQY
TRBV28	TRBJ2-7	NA	ASSLRGDHYEQY
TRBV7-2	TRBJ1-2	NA	ASSQGYSNYGYT
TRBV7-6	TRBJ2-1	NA	ASSTSTGVYNEQF
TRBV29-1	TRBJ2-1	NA	SERLAGGNEQF
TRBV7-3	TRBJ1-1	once	ASSSRQGGTEAF
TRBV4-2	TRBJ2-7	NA	ASSQGHGATYEQY
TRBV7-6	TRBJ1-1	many	ASSPDSIAPEAF
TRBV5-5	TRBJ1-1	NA	ASSRGHANTEAF
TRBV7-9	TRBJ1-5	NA	ASSRGTPNQPQH
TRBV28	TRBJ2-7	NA	ASSNPTGGLYEQY
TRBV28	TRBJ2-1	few	ASRPPRFYNEQF
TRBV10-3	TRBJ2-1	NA	AIRTSGRYNEQF
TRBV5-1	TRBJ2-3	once	ASSLGLEADTQY
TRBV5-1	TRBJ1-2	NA	ASSLGRGAAYGYT
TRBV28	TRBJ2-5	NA	ASSSRFLQETQY
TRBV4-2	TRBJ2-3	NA	ASSQDVDTQY
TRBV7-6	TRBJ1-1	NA	ASSVDGGGNTEAF
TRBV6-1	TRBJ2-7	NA	ASSVEDSPSSYEQY
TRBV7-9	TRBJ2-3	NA	ASSQARGLSTDTQY
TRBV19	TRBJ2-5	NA	ASSPRQIQETQY
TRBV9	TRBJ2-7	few	ASSVGLAGTEQY
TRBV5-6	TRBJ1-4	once	ASSLGQGGNEKLF
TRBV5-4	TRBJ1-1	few	ASSRTGSDTEAF
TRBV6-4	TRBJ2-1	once	ASSDRASSYNEQF
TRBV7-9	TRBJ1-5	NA	ASSLAGSQPQH
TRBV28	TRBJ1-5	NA	ASSLPYGVSNQPQH